These 6 T cell receptor beta chains originate from one sample sequenced in a study of CD8+ T cells in alopecia areata. The treatment denotes: oral pan-JAK inhibitor, 5-10 mg twice daily. RNA was extracted and reverse transcribed into cDNA as the sequencing template. Here immunoSEQ multiplex PCR was the method, and the copy in TCRdb shows in-frame clones only, minus some. The sample has 160,000 or so clones, roughly 60% seen once. Sequenced here: CD4+ T cells sorted from blood, sampled between weeks 55 and 65, from a patient treated with tofacitinib. The receptors here all came from a human donor with alopecia areata.

This chain joins TRBV29-1 and TRBJ2-5; TRBD1 is a possible D gene (5 bases). The germline CDR1 and CDR2 sequences are SQVTM and ANQGSEA. The CDR3 runs 12 residues. Trimming pared 3 bases from V and 4 bases from J, leaving 9 bases between. This CDR3 is CSVEGQGETQYF. The DNA of the CDR3 is TGCAGCGTTGAGGGGCAGGGAGAGACCCAGTACTTC.

CDR3 coding DNA: TGCAGCGCCCTGGGGCAGGGAGAGATCATTCAGTACTTC. The encoded protein is CSALGQGEIIQYF. The chain has TRBV29-1 and TRBJ2-4, with D perhaps assigned TRBD1 or TRBD2 (5 bases each). Germline CDR1 is SQVTM and CDR2 is ANQGSEA. The CDR3 is made up of 13 amino acids. The ends were cut back, 7 bases at V and 9 bases at J, with 19 bases in the middle. Complete variable domain (other parts from reference TRBV29-1 and TRBJ2-4): SAVISQKPSRDICQRGTSLTIQCQVDSQVTMMFWYRQQPGQSLTLIATANQGSEATYESGFVIDKFPISRPNLTFSTLTVSNMSPEDSSIYLCSALGQGEIIQYFGAGTRLSVL.

V and J are TRBV5-1 and TRBJ2-3, with D hard to call. The CDR3 has 14 amino acids. V was shortened by 3 bases and J by 5 bases, with 13 bases between the two germline ends. The germline V gene encodes CDR1 SGHRS and CDR2 YFSETQ. The CDR3 nucleotides read TGCGCCAGCAGCTCCCATAGAGTGGAAGATACGCAGTATTTT. It is translated as CASSSHRVEDTQYF.

Of note for this clone: Additional DNA sequences in this sample encode the identical CDR3. The rearrangement links TRBV30 to TRBJ1-1, with no clear D. The germline V gene has CDR1 GTSNPN and CDR2 SVGIG (reference sequence). V was cut by 0 bases and J by 2 bases, with 1 base left in between. This CDR3 region has 11 residues. The CDR3 DNA is TGTGCCTGGAGTGTCAACACTGAAGCTTTCTTT. Translating gives CAWSVNTEAFF.

This chain uses TRBV19 with TRBJ2-1; a possible D gene is TRBD2 (6 bases). Looked up from germline, CDR1 is LNHDA and CDR2 is SQIVND (reference sequence). The CDR3 sequence is 13 residues long. Trimming took 6 bases from V and 13 from J, leaving 19 bases between them. Written as DNA, the CDR3 is TGTGCCAGTAGCGATGCGGGAAGGGCGTATCAGTTCTTC. It specifies CASSDAGRAYQFF.

The chain is built from TRBV18 and TRBJ2-7; D unclear. Germline V CDR1 and CDR2: KGHSH, LQKENI. CDR3 length equals 12 residues. The V gene lost 2 bases and the J gene lost 3 bases, with 5 bases spanning the gap. The CDR3 nucleotides read TGTGCCAGCTCACCAATGGGCTACGAGCAGTACTTC. Translation gives CASSPMGYEQYF. Variable domain in full (rest from reference TRBV18 and TRBJ2-7): NAGVMQNPRHLVRRRGQEARLRCSPMKGHSHVYWYRQLPEEGLKFMVYLQKENIIDESGMPKERFSAEFPKEGPSILRIQQVVRGDSAAYFCASSPMGYEQYFGPGTRLTVT.